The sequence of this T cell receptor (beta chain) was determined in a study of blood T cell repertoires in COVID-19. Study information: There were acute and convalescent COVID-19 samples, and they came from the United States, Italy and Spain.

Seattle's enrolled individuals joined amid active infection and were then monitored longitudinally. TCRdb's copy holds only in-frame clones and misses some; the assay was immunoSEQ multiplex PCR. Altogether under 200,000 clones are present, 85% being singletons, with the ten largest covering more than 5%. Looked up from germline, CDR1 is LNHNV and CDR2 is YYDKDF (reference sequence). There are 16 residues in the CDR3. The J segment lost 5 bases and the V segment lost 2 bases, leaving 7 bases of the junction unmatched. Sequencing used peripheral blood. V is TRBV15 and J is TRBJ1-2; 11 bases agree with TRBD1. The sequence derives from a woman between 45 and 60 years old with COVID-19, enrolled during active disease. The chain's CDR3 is CATSRLDRGLHYGYTF. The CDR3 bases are TGTGCCACCAGCAGATTGGACAGGGGGCTTCATTATGGCTACACCTTC.